A selection of T cell receptor beta chains follows, all from one sample in a study of response to subunit inactivated influenza vaccine. TCRdb itself ran the RT-PCR reads through MiXCR, one entry per CDR3 protein. In the table there are just over 300,000 distinct CDR3 sequences, about a fifth of which are singletons. The source was PBMCs from blood, collected about 20 months after vaccination. The origin of the receptors is a man between 45 and 75 years old who received an inactivated influenza vaccine. The CDR3 runs from the conserved cysteine through the conserved F or W. The D gene is left open where the match is weak.

v_call: TRBV27
d_call: NA
j_call: TRBJ2-3
cdr3_aa: CASRSQGSTDTQYF

v_call: TRBV6-2/TRBV6-3
d_call: TRBD1
j_call: TRBJ1-1
cdr3_aa: CASSYSGTGNTEAFF

v_call: TRBV28
d_call: NA
j_call: TRBJ1-2
cdr3_aa: CASSFVPGEGYGYTF

v_call: TRBV7-9
d_call: NA
j_call: TRBJ2-1
cdr3_aa: CASSLDREQFF

v_call: TRBV25-1
d_call: TRBD1
j_call: TRBJ1-2
cdr3_aa: CASSGDRGRGSYGYTF

v_call: TRBV6-1
d_call: TRBD2
j_call: TRBJ2-1
cdr3_aa: CASSRLAGRSYNEQFF

v_call: TRBV13
d_call: TRBD2
j_call: TRBJ2-7
cdr3_aa: CASSSLAGGMDEQYF

v_call: TRBV3-1
d_call: NA
j_call: TRBJ2-5
cdr3_aa: CASSQVEKTQYF

v_call: TRBV5-1
d_call: NA
j_call: TRBJ1-2
cdr3_aa: CASSLDGPSGGYTF

v_call: TRBV6-2/TRBV6-3
d_call: TRBD2
j_call: TRBJ2-3
cdr3_aa: CASSQLAGVGTDTQYF

v_call: TRBV24-1
d_call: TRBD1
j_call: TRBJ2-1
cdr3_aa: CATSDYRDRDMNEQFF

v_call: TRBV4-3
d_call: NA
j_call: TRBJ2-1
cdr3_aa: CASSQQGTGQFF

v_call: TRBV5-1
d_call: TRBD2
j_call: TRBJ2-3
cdr3_aa: CASSEGTSGIDTQYF

v_call: TRBV6-2/TRBV6-3
d_call: NA
j_call: TRBJ1-2
cdr3_aa: CASSQGDRNGYTF

v_call: TRBV20-1
d_call: NA
j_call: TRBJ1-2
cdr3_aa: CSASGSHYGYTF

v_call: TRBV4-3
d_call: NA
j_call: TRBJ1-3
cdr3_aa: CASSQVPKLGGNTIYF

v_call: TRBV5-6
d_call: NA
j_call: TRBJ1-1
cdr3_aa: CASSLDITEAFF

v_call: TRBV7-3
d_call: NA
j_call: TRBJ2-7
cdr3_aa: CASSLTPGSYEQYF

v_call: TRBV4-1
d_call: TRBD1
j_call: TRBJ1-5
cdr3_aa: CASSQVGTGVQPQHF

v_call: TRBV4-3
d_call: TRBD2
j_call: TRBJ2-7
cdr3_aa: CASSQDISGGGYEQYF

v_call: TRBV5-5
d_call: NA
j_call: TRBJ1-5
cdr3_aa: CASSLVGARYSNQPQHF

v_call: TRBV6-6
d_call: NA
j_call: TRBJ1-2
cdr3_aa: CASSYSGTGYTF

v_call: TRBV7-9
d_call: NA
j_call: TRBJ2-7
cdr3_aa: CASTVERGDEQYF

v_call: TRBV5-1
d_call: NA
j_call: TRBJ1-1
cdr3_aa: CASSHSLGMNTEAFF

v_call: TRBV24-1
d_call: TRBD1
j_call: TRBJ1-1
cdr3_aa: CATSDSTGGNTEAFF

v_call: TRBV20-1
d_call: TRBD2
j_call: TRBJ2-7
cdr3_aa: CSARGGLAGTSAYEQYF

v_call: TRBV6-4
d_call: NA
j_call: TRBJ1-5
cdr3_aa: CASSEGQPQHF

v_call: TRBV18
d_call: NA
j_call: TRBJ2-5
cdr3_aa: CASSPTRDQETQYF

v_call: TRBV6-5
d_call: TRBD1
j_call: TRBJ1-2
cdr3_aa: CASSYTGTGRAGYTF

v_call: TRBV9
d_call: TRBD2
j_call: TRBJ2-7
cdr3_aa: CASSEAGANYEQYF

v_call: TRBV11-2
d_call: NA
j_call: TRBJ2-1
cdr3_aa: CASSLSLHLWAEQFF

v_call: TRBV12-3/TRBV12-4
d_call: TRBD1
j_call: TRBJ1-2
cdr3_aa: CASSIRQGSSGYTF

v_call: TRBV6-1
d_call: NA
j_call: TRBJ1-2
cdr3_aa: CASSEGRVSWSSGYTF

v_call: TRBV5-6
d_call: TRBD1
j_call: TRBJ1-2
cdr3_aa: CASSPGTGESYTF

v_call: TRBV19
d_call: NA
j_call: TRBJ2-1
cdr3_aa: CASSTGPGGYLRYNEQFF

v_call: TRBV12-3/TRBV12-4
d_call: NA
j_call: TRBJ2-2
cdr3_aa: CASKRGTGELFF

v_call: TRBV7-2
d_call: TRBD2
j_call: TRBJ2-3
cdr3_aa: CASSPTSADTQYF

v_call: TRBV5-1
d_call: NA
j_call: TRBJ1-6
cdr3_aa: CASSLSGPSNSPLHF

v_call: TRBV28
d_call: NA
j_call: TRBJ2-7
cdr3_aa: CASSLIGTYEQYF

v_call: TRBV12-3/TRBV12-4
d_call: NA
j_call: TRBJ2-1
cdr3_aa: CASSSQGRLAYNEQFF

v_call: TRBV7-9
d_call: NA
j_call: TRBJ1-2
cdr3_aa: CASSSIAPPSLGGYTF

v_call: TRBV28
d_call: TRBD2
j_call: TRBJ2-1
cdr3_aa: CASSISSGSSSYNEQFF

v_call: TRBV5-1
d_call: NA
j_call: TRBJ1-2
cdr3_aa: CASSVTGAYGYTF

v_call: TRBV12-3/TRBV12-4
d_call: NA
j_call: TRBJ2-3
cdr3_aa: CASSLGGLKYF

v_call: TRBV12-3/TRBV12-4
d_call: TRBD2
j_call: TRBJ2-7
cdr3_aa: CASSQAPGLASSEQYF

v_call: TRBV4-2
d_call: NA
j_call: TRBJ2-1
cdr3_aa: CASSQESVNEQFF

v_call: TRBV29-1
d_call: TRBD1
j_call: TRBJ1-2
cdr3_aa: CSVEYTSAGQGNYGYTF

v_call: TRBV28
d_call: TRBD1
j_call: TRBJ2-3
cdr3_aa: CASSPGPDRGRNYF